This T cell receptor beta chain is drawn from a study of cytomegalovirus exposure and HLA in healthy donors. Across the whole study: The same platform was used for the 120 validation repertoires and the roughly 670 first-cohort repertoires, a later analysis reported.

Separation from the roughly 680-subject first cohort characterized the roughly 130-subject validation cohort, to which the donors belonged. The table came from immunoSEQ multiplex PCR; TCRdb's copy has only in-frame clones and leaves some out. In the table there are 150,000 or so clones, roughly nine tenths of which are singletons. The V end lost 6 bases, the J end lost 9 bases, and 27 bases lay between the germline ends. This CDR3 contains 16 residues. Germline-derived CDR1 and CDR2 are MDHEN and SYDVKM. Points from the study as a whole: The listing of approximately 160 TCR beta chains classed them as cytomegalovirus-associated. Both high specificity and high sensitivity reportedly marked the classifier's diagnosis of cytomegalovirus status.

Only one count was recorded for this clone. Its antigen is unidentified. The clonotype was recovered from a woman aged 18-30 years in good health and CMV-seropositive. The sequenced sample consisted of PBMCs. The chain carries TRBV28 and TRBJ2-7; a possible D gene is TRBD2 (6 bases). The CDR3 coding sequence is TGTGCCAGCAGCGGATCAAACGGGGGTGTCGTTCGTGTGCAGTACTTC. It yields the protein CASSGSNGGVVRVQYF.